The T cell receptor (beta chain) described here comes from a study of CD8 T cell repertoires and HIV-1 epitope variants. Study-wide background: T cells were stimulated with Twenty-five Gag and Nef peptides separately. Epitopes were three Gag families plus Nef HW9 and YT9.

This CDR3 is built from 14 residues. Germline V gene sequence: CDR1 SGHVS, CDR2 FQNEAQ. V lost 9 bases and J lost 2, with 13 bases in between. This clone was seen only a few times. Its antigen remains unknown. TCRdb keeps only in-frame clones here, not all; method: immunoSEQ multiplex PCR. This table has about 6,000 clones, approximately 68% appearing once. General observations from the study: Beta chains alone show antigen proliferation, not cytokine profile or function.

The sequenced sample was cultured CD8+ T cells derived from PBMCs. The clonotype originates from a male donor with HIV. V and J are TRBV7-8 and TRBJ2-2, with a weak D call TRBD2 (6 bases). The CDR3 region has the DNA TGTGCCAGTCGTAGGGACTCCAACACCGGGGAGCTGTTTTTT. This codes for CASRRDSNTGELFF.